This TCR beta chain was profiled in a study of tumor and adjacent non-tumor tissue in lung cancer. Findings and caveats of the study: Patients with more diverse tumor TCRs had worse survival.

The library came from three nested PCR rounds adapted from ARM-PCR protocols. TCRdb reprocessed the multiplex PCR reads with MiXCR, giving one entry per CDR3 protein. The table includes approximately 86,000 distinct CDR3 sequences, over 60% detected once. The template was RNA from unsorted bulk tissue. Worth noting for this clonotype: Its antigen is still unknown. Sequence at one end of the junction differs from germline and may be a read error.

The CDR3 runs 13 residues. The germline V gene encodes CDR1 MNHEY and CDR2 SVGAGI. The chain combines TRBV6-5 with TRBJ2-7; weak D call: TRBD2 (6 bases). Material: lung tumor tissue. This receptor was identified in a woman in her thirties or forties with non-small cell lung cancer. CDR3 DNA: TGTGCCAGCAGTTTCGGGAGCCCCTACGAGCAGCACTTC. As protein: CASSFGSPYEQHF.